This T cell receptor (beta chain) was obtained from a study of regulatory T cells in long-lasting Graves disease. Arm-PCR of CDR3 regions with iRepertoire HTBI primers generated TCR beta libraries. TCRdb redid the calling of the multiplex PCR reads with MiXCR, one entry per CDR3 protein. The sample carries 400,000 to 500,000 distinct CDR3 sequences, approximately 14% recorded once. A few counts support this clonotype. Trimming took 5 bases from V and 4 from J, leaving 9 bases between them. The germline V gene encodes CDR1 SGHVS and CDR2 FQNEAQ. There are 12 residues in the CDR3. Time point reported: newly diagnosed GD, antithyroid drugs for less than 3 months. PBMCs provided the RNA from which the TCR library was made. Diagnosis followed American Thyroid Association guidelines for Graves' disease. The sample was also reused in another study, on T cells in Graves' hyperthyroidism and ophthalmopathy. As that report states: During a first-round RT-PCR of the TCR CDR3, the HTBI primer set was used.

The sample consisted of peripheral blood mononuclear cells (PBMCs), taken at new diagnosis, from a patient treated with antithyroid drugs. The chain uses TRBV7-8 and TRBJ2-7, with D perhaps being TRBD1 or TRBD2 (5 bases each). The clonotype was recovered from a woman aged 50 to 60 with Graves disease. CDR3 DNA: TGTGCCAGCAGCCCTTGGGGGTACGAGCAGTACTTC. The encoded protein is CASSPWGYEQYF.